The following is a T cell receptor beta chain sequence with its context. This sample was taken from a study of regulatory T cells in long-lasting Graves disease. From germline, CDR1 is DFQATT and CDR2 SNEGSKA (reference sequence). J lost 6 bases, V lost 2 bases, and 4 bases had no gene match. This CDR3 has 12 residues. Time point meaning: newly diagnosed GD, antithyroid drugs for less than 3 months. TCR sequences were obtained from RNA taken from PBMCs. TCR beta libraries were built with iRepertoire HTBI primers and Arm-PCR of CDR3 regions. In TCRdb, the multiplex PCR reads were re-called with MiXCR into one record per CDR3 protein. The repertoire holds about 620,000 distinct CDR3 sequences, with roughly 16% as singletons. This same sample was also part of a study on T cells in Graves' hyperthyroidism and ophthalmopathy.

This chain joins TRBV20-1 and TRBJ2-7; 7 nucleotides agree with TRBD2. This specimen was peripheral blood mononuclear cells (PBMCs), taken at new diagnosis, from a patient treated with antithyroid drugs. This TCR came from a woman aged 30 to 39 with Graves disease. The CDR3, as DNA: TGCAGTGCTAGACCCGGACTAGGCGAGCAGTACTTC. The encoded protein is CSARPGLGEQYF.